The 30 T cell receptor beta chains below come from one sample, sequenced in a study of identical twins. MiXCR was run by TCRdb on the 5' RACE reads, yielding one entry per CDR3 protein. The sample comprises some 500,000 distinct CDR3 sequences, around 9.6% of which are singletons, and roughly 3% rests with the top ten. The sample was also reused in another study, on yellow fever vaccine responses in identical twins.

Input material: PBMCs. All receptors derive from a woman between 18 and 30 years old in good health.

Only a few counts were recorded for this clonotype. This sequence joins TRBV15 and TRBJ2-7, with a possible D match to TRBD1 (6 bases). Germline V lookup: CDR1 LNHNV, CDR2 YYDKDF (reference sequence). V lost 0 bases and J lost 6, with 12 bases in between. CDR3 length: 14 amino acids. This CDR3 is CATSRDRVGGEQYF. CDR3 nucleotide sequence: TGTGCCACCAGCAGAGATCGCGTAGGGGGCGAGCAGTACTTC.

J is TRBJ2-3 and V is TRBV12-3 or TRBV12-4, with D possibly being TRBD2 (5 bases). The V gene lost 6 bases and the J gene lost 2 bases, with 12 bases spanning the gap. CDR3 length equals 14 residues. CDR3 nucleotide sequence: TGTGCCAGCAGCCCACTAGAGTCCACAGATACGCAGTATTTT. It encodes CASSPLESTDTQYF.

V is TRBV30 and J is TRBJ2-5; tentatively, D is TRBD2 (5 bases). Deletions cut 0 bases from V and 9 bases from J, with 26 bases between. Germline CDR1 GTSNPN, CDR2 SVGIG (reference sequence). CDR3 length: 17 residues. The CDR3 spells CAWSVGRSASRVSAQYF. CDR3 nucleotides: TGTGCCTGGAGTGTAGGTCGGTCGGCTAGCAGAGTTTCGGCCCAGTACTTC.

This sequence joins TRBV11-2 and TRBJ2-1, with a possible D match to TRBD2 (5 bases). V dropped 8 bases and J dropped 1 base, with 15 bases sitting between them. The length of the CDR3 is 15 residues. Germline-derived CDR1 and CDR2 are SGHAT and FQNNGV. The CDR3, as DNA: TGTGCCAGCGGACTGAGGGAGATTTCCTACAATGAGCAGTTCTTC. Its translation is CASGLREISYNEQFF.

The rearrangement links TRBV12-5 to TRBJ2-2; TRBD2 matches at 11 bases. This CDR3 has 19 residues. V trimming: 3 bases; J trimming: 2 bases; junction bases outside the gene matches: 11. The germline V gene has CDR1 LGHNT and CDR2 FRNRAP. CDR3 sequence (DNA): TGTGCTAGTGGTTTCTCACTCAAACTAGCGGGGGCCAACACCGGGGAGCTGTTTTTT. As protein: CASGFSLKLAGANTGELFF.

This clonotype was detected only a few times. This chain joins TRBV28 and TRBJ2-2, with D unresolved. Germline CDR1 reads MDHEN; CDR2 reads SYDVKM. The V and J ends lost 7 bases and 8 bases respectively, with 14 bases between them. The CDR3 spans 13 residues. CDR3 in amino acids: CASKTTLVGELFF. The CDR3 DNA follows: TGTGCCAGCAAAACCACCCTCGTTGGGGAGCTGTTTTTT.

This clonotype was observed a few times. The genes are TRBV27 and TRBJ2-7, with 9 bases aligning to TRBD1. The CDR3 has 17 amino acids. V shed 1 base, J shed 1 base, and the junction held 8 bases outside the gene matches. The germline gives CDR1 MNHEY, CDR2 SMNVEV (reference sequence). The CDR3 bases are TGTGCCAGCAGTTTATATGGTGGGGACAGGGATTCCTACGAGCAGTACTTC. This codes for CASSLYGGDRDSYEQYF.

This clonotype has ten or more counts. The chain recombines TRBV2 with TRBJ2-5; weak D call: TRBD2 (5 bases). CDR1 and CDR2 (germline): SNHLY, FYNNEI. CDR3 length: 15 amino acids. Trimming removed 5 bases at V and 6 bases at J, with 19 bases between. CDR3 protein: CASSPTSSGKQTQYF. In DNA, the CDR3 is TGTGCCAGCAGTCCAACTAGTTCGGGGAAACAGACCCAGTACTTC.

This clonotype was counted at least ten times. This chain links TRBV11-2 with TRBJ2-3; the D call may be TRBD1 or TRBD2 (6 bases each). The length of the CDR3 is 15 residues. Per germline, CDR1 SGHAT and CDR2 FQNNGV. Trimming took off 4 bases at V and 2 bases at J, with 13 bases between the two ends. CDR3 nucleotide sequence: TGTGCCAGCAGCTCTTTGGGGGGCCTCACAGATACGCAGTATTTT. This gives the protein CASSSLGGLTDTQYF.

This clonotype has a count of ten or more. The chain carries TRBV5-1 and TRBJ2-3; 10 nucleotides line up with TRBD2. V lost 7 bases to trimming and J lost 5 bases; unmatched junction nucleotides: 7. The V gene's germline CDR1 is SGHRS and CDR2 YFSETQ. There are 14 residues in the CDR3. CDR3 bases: TGCGCCAGCGGAACTAGCGGGGCGGTAGATACGCAGTATTTT. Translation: CASGTSGAVDTQYF.

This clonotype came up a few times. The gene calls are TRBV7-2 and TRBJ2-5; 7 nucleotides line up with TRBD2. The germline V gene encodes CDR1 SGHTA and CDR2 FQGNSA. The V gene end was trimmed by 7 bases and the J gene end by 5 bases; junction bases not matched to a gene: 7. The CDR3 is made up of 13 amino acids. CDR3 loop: CASTSGAGETQYF. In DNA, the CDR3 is TGTGCCAGCACAAGCGGGGCAGGGGAGACCCAGTACTTC.

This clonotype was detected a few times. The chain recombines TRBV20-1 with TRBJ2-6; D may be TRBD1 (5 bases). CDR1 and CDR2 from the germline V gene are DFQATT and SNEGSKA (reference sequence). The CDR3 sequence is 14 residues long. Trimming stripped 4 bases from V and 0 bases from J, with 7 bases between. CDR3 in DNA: TGCAGTGCTACGGACATCTCTGGGGCCAACGTCCTGACTTTC. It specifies CSATDISGANVLTF.

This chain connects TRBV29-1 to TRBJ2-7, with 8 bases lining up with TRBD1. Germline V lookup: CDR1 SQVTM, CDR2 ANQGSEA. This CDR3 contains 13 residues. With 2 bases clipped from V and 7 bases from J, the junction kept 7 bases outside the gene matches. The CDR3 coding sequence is TGCAGCGTTGAAACAGACAGGGGTGGGGAGCAGTACTTC. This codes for CSVETDRGGEQYF.

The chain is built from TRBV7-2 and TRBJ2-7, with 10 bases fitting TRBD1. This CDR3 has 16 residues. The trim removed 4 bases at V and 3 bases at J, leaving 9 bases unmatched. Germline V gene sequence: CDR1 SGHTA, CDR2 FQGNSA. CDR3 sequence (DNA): TGTGCCAGCAGCTCAGGGACAGGGGTCCCCCTCTACGAGCAGTACTTC. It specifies CASSSGTGVPLYEQYF.

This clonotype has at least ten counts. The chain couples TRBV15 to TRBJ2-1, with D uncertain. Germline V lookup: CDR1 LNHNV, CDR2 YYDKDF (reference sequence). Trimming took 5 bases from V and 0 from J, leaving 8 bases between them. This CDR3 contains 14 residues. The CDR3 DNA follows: TGTGCCACCAGCCCCTTACGCTCCTACAATGAGCAGTTCTTC. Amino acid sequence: CATSPLRSYNEQFF.

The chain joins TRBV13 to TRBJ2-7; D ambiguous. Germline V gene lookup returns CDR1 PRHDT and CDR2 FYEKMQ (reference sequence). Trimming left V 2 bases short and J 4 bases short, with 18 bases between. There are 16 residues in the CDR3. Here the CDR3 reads CASSLKQSLGVYEQYF. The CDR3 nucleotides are TGTGCCAGCAGCTTAAAACAGTCGTTGGGCGTGTACGAGCAGTACTTC.

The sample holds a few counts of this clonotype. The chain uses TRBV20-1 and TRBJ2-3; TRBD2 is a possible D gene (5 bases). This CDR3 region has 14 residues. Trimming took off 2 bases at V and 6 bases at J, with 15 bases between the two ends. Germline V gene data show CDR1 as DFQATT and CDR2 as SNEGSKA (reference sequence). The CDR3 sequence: CSARRRGLRDTQYF. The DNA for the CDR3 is TGCAGTGCTAGACGACGGGGTTTAAGGGATACGCAGTATTTT.

CDR3 region: CASSQLAGGPPGNEQFF. The CDR3 region has the DNA TGTGCCAGCAGCCAGTTAGCGGGGGGGCCTCCGGGCAATGAGCAGTTCTTC. The chain recombines TRBV3-1 with TRBJ2-1, with TRBD2 matching 11 bases. This CDR3 spans 17 amino acids. Germline loops: CDR1 LGHDT, CDR2 YNNKEL (reference sequence). V lost 3 bases, J lost 6 bases, and 10 bases stayed unmatched.

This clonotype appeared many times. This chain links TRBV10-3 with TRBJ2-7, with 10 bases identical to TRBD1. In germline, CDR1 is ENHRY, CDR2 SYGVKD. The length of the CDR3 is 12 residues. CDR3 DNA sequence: TGTGCTACCGGGACAGGGGTCTACGAGCAGTACTTC. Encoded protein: CATGTGVYEQYF.

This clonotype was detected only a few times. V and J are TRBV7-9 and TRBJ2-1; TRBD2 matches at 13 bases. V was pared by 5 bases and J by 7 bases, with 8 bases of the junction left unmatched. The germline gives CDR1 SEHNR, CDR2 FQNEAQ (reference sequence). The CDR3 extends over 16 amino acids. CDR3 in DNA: TGTGCCAGCAGCAGAATTGGACTAGCGGGAGCTAATGAGCAGTTCTTC. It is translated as CASSRIGLAGANEQFF.

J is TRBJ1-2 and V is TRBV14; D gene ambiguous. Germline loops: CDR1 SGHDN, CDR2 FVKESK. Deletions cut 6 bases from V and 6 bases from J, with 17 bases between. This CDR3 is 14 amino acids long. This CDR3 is CASSPYDGRHGYTF. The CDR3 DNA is TGTGCCAGCAGTCCATACGACGGACGACATGGCTACACCTTC. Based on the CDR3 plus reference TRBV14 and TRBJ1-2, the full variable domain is EAGVTQFPSHSVIEKGQTVTLRCDPISGHDNLYWYRRVMGKEIKFLLHFVKESKQDESGMPNNRFLAERTGGTYSTLKVQPAELEDSGVYFCASSPYDGRHGYTFGSGTRLTVV.

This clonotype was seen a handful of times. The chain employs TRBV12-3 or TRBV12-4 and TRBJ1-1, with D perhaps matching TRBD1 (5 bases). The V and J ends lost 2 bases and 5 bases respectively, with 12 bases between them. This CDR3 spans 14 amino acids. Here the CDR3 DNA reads TGTGCCAGCAGTTTAACAACAGGTCGAACTGAAGCTTTCTTT. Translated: CASSLTTGRTEAFF.

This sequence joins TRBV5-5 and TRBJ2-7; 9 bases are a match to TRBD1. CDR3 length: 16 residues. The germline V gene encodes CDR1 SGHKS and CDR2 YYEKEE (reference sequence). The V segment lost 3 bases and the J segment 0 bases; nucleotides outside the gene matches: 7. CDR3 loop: CASSSTGQGSSYEQYF. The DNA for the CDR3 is TGTGCCAGCAGCTCTACCGGACAGGGGAGCTCCTACGAGCAGTACTTC.

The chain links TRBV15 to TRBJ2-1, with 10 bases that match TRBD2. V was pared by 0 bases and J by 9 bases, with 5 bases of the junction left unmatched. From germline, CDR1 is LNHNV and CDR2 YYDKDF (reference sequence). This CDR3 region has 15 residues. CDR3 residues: CATSRDSGRAGEQFF. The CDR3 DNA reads TGTGCCACCAGCAGAGACAGCGGGAGGGCCGGTGAGCAGTTCTTC.

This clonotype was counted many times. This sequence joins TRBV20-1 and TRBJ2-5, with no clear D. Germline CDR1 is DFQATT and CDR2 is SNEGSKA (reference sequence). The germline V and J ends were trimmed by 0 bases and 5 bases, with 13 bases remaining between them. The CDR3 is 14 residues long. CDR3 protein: CSAREAGVGETQYF. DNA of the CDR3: TGCAGTGCTAGAGAGGCTGGGGTTGGGGAGACCCAGTACTTC.

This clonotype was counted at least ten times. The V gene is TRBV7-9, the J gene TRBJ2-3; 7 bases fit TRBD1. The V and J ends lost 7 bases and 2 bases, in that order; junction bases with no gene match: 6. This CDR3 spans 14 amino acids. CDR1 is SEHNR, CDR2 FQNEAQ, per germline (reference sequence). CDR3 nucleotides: TGTGCCAGCAACTCCAGGGGGTCCACAGATACGCAGTATTTT. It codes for CASNSRGSTDTQYF. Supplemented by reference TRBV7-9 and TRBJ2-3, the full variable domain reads DTGVSQNPRHKITKRGQNVTFRCDPISEHNRLYWYRQTLGQGPEFLTYFQNEAQLEKSRLLSDRFSAERPKGSFSTLEIQRTEQGDSAMYLCASNSRGSTDTQYFGPGTRLTVL.

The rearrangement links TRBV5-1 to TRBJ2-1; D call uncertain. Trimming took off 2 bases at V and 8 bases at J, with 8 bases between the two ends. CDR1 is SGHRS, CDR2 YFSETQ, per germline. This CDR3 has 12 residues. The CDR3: CASSLVQYEQFF. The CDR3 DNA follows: TGCGCCAGCAGCTTAGTGCAGTATGAGCAGTTCTTC.

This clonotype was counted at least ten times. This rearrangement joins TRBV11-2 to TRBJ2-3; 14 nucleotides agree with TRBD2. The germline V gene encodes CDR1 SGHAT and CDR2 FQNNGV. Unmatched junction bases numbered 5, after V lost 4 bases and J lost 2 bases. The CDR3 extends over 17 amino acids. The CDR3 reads CASSSGLAGVITDTQYF. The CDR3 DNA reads TGTGCCAGCAGCTCGGGACTAGCGGGAGTCATCACAGATACGCAGTATTTT.

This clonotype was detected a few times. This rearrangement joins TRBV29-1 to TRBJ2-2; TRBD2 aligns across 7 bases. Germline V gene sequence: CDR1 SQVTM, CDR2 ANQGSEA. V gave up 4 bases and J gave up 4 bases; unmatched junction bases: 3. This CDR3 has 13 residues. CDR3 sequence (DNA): TGCAGCGTTGGGCGGGAGTTCACCGGGGAGCTGTTTTTT. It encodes CSVGREFTGELFF.

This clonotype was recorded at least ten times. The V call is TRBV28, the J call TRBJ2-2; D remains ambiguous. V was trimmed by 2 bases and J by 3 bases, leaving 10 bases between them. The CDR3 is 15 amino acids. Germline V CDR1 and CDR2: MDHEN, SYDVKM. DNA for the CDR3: TGTGCCAGCAGTTTAGGAAGTAGGCACACCGGGGAGCTGTTTTTT. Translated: CASSLGSRHTGELFF.